The source of this T cell receptor beta chain is a study of T cell responses to AZD1222 COVID-19 vaccine (dated by TCRdb to about 2021). Regarding the research as a whole: AZD1222 recipients whose second dose came at about 4 weeks and those whose second dose came at about 12 weeks were combined into one group, since spike-specific TCR depth and breadth did not differ between the two schedules. TCR sequencing covered 230 to 250 trial participants: nearly 210 given two doses of AZD1222 and approximately 25 given two doses of MenACWY control vaccine. Trial participants were enrolled by age into subgroups of 18-55, 56-69 and 70-plus years, and around 140, 26 and 57 TCR-sequenced participants, respectively, were included in these subgroups.

Spanning cysteine to phenylalanine, the CDR3 consists of 13 amino acids. Just CDR3 DNA is preserved here, 39 bases in frame from base 1. Reading the germline V gene gives CDR1 MRHNA and CDR2 SNTAGT. V is pared back by 6 bases and J by 2 bases, with 10 bases lying between the germline termini. Study-wide conclusions, independent of this receptor: The 56-69-year group was small, and its depth increase did not reach significance, likely because of low power. After two AZD1222 doses, spike-specific TCR breadth and depth were significantly higher than at day 0 and than in MenACWY recipients. Because no day 14 peak-response samples were available, the repertoires could be characterized only after the peak T cell response. Conclusions about previously exposed vaccinees are limited because only a handful of AZD1222 recipients were SARS-CoV-2 seropositive at baseline. Participants were mostly white British, with more females than males. The authors suggested clonal diversity may have been underestimated. Reportedly, close to half of the unique spike-specific TCRs recognized epitopes lying outside the regions that are mutated in the B.1.351 and B.1.1.7 variants. The vaccine-associated CD4 TCRs covered the entire spike protein, and the dominant responses fell in regions 160-218 and 743-854.

The CDR3 regions of human TCRbeta chains were subjected to immunosequencing. The paper's processing steps were these. TCRs in the repertoires were matched against a reference library of SARS-CoV-2-specific TCRs that had been generated with the MIRA antigen-specificity platform. Breadth was defined as the fraction of unique TCRs that were SARS-CoV-2-associated, and depth was defined as the fraction of total T cells that were SARS-CoV-2-associated. Using the MIRA data, each spike-specific TCR was assigned both to the spike region to which the TCR was reactive and to a CD4 or CD8 class. Log10-transformed breadth and depth values were compared by one-way ANOVA with Sidak's multiple comparisons tests. Not all clones reach the TCRdb copy of this immuneACCESS table, which keeps in-frame sequences only. Checked studies attribute under half of the gap to unresolved V genes and leave the rest unexplained. V and J calls and clone size are those listed in that table; D and trimming were worked out from the DNA. Recorded for this sample are more than 95,000 clones; roughly 89% of them occurred a single time. In total, the top ten clones hold roughly a quarter of the sample.

The time point label of this sample denotes: baseline before first vaccination. Samples from vaccinated people were obtained from the UK trials COV001 and COV002, which included a single-blind randomized controlled phase 2/3 trial of AZD1222 (ChAdOx1 nCoV-19) in healthy adults. For TCRbeta chain sequencing, PBMC samples from trial participants were taken at day 0 and at day 28 after the second dose. This clone was seen repeatedly, ten times or more. The antigen it binds to is not known. No qualities accompany the bases; no much larger clone lies one base away. The material sequenced was peripheral blood, taken on day 0 of AZD1222 vaccination. Recombination connected TRBV6-4 to TRBJ1-1, with TRBD1 as a weak D call on 5 bases. The origin of this receptor is an adult in good health. The CDR3 sequence is CASSQDTNTEAFF. The bases read TGTGCCAGCAGCCAGGACACCAACACTGAAGCTTTCTTT.